This TCR beta chain was sequenced for a study of OX40 agonist ivuxolimab in advanced cancers. Study-wide context: Ivuxolimab, an antibody acting as an agonist of OX40 (CD134), was used to treat patients. A diagnosis of hepatocellular carcinoma, melanoma, renal cell or head and neck cancer was present in dose-escalation patients. The mean age was about 61 years, ranging from 23 to 79, with around four fifths of participants male.

V dropped 8 bases and J dropped 7; count of bases not matched to a gene: 6. The CDR3 contains 14 residues. Germline CDR1 and CDR2: SNHLY and FYNNEI. Profiled with immunoSEQ multiplex PCR; TCRdb holds only in-frame clones, not every one. The profile shows tens of thousands of clones, roughly 84% of them singletons. V usage is TRBV2 and J usage is TRBJ1-5; 12 bases match TRBD1. Sequenced material: CD4+ or CD8+ T cells sorted from blood, taken in a trial of the OX40 agonist ivuxolimab. The sequence was obtained from an adult with an advanced solid tumor such as melanoma, head and neck, liver or kidney cancer. CDR3 in amino acids: CASDGTGGRQPQHF. The CDR3 DNA reads as TGTGCCAGCGATGGGACAGGGGGCAGACAGCCCCAGCATTTT.